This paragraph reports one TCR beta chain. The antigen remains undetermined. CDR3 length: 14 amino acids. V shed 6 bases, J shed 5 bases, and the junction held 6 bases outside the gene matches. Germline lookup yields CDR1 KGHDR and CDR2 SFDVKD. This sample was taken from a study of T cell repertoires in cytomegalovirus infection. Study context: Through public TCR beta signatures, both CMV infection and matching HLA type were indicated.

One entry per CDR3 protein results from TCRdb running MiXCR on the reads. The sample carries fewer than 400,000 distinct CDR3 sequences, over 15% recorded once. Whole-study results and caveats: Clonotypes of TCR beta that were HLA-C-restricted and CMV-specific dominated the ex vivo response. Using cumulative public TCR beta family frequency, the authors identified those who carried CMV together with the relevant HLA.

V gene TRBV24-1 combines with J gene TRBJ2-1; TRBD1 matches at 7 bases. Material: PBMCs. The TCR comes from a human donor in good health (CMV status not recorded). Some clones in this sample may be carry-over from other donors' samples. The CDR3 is CATSRQGVNNEQFF. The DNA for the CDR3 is TGTGCCACCAGTAGGCAGGGGGTAAACAATGAGCAGTTCTTC.